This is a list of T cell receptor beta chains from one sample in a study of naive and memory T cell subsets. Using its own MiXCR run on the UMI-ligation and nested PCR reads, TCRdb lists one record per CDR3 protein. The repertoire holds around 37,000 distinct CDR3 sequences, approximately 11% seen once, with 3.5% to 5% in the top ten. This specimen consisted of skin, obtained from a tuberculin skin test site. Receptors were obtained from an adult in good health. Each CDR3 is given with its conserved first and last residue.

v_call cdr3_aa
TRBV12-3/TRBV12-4 CASSSTGNIQYF
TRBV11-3 CASSLRLAGRTDTQYF
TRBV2 CASRERRGTGELFF
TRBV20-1 CSARAGQAPNEQYF
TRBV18 CASSPLFGTSDTQYF
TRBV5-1 CASSLGHHQETQYF
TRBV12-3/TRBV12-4 CASTGQAGNTIYF
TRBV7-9 CASSLAKGFYEQYF
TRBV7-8 CASSSGLSSSYNEQFF
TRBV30 CAWNPPQVYLGTEAFF
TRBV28 CASSLAAGNEQFF
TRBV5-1 CASSLSGWDRLYNEQFF
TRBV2 CASSTSQGSYGYTF
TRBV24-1 CATSDHFGDEQFF
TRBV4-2 CASSQEGDQSAEAFF
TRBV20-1 CSAPGPGRESPQHF
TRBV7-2 CASSLEGRLTEAFF
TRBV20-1 CSAIMSRGGANTQYF
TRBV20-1 CSALDSNLYNEQFF
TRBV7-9 CASSPIPRDQRKTQYF
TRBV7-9 CASSLATVRGSTQYF
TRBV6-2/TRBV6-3 CASSPGRGMNTEAFF
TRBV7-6 CASSLRSGPSYEQYF
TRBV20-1 CSAPDRASGYTF
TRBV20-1 CSARRASGIESNEQFF
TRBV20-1 CSARDPRGDLTGELFF
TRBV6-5 CASSYIAGGTDTQYF